Each of the 32 T cell receptor beta chains below was sequenced from the same sample in a study of T cell repertoires in cytomegalovirus infection. Using its own MiXCR run on the reads, TCRdb lists one record per CDR3 protein. The table shows some 800,000 distinct CDR3 sequences, with 30% to 35% occurring only once. These receptors have no identified antigens. Sequencing was performed on cultured CD8+ T cells from PBMCs, taken from culture after CMV antigen stimulation. The receptors were sampled from a human donor in good health (CMV status not recorded). Some clones in this sample may be carry-over from other donors' samples.

This clonotype was observed a handful of times. The rearrangement uses TRBV7-9 and TRBJ1-2; D not certain. Between the trimmed V and J ends, which lost 5 bases and 1 base, there was a span of 17 bases. Germline V gene sequence: CDR1 SEHNR, CDR2 FQNEAQ (reference sequence). The CDR3 runs to 16 residues. The CDR3 DNA follows: TGTGCCAGCAGCAACCTCGGAGGACCCGTTAACTATGGCTACACCTTC. Amino acids: CASSNLGGPVNYGYTF.

This clonotype was counted between two and nine times. V usage is TRBV27 and J usage is TRBJ2-5; 9 nucleotides align to TRBD2. CDR1 MNHEY and CDR2 SMNVEV come from the germline V gene (reference sequence). V was pared by 2 bases and J by 5 bases, with 9 bases of the junction left unmatched. This CDR3 spans 16 amino acids. CDR3 coding DNA: TGTGCCAGCAGTTTAACCTATGATAGCGGGGGTGAGACCCAGTACTTC. Protein sequence: CASSLTYDSGGETQYF.

This clonotype was counted only a few times. The genes are TRBV4-1 and TRBJ2-2; TRBD1 might be the D (5 bases). The V gene's germline CDR1 is MGHRA and CDR2 YSYEKL. Trimming removed 2 bases from V and 2 bases from J, with 15 bases in between. The CDR3 length is 17 residues. The CDR3 region has the DNA TGCGCCAGCAGCCAAATTTCGCCAGGGCCTAACACCGGGGAGCTGTTTTTT. It yields the protein CASSQISPGPNTGELFF.

The rearrangement links TRBV4-3 to TRBJ2-1; unclear D gene. The V end was cut by 4 bases, the J end by 3 bases, with 13 bases between. Germline values: CDR1 LGHNA, CDR2 YSLEER. The CDR3 consists of 15 residues. CDR3 in amino acids: CASSPSRIGYNEQFF. CDR3 sequence (DNA): TGCGCCAGCAGCCCCTCGAGGATTGGCTACAATGAGCAGTTCTTC.

The chain employs TRBV5-7 and TRBJ1-2; 7 bases line up with TRBD1. TRBV5-7 is reported as an ORF; its role is uncertain. Unmatched junction bases numbered 7, after V lost 0 bases and J lost 8 bases. The CDR3 sequence is 14 residues long. The CDR3 nucleotides are TGTGCCAGCAGCTTGGGGGCAGGGGGGAACGGCTACACCTTC. It translates to CASSLGAGGNGYTF.

This clonotype was seen a few times. CDR3: CASNAMLGLGNEQFF. DNA of the CDR3: TGTGCCAGCAATGCCATGTTAGGGCTCGGAAATGAGCAGTTCTTC. The chain recombines TRBV6-1 with TRBJ2-1, with no clear D. This CDR3 region has 15 residues. V was pared by 7 bases and J by 7 bases, with 20 bases between. The germline V gene encodes CDR1 MNHNS and CDR2 SASEGT.

This sequence joins TRBV6-8 and TRBJ2-3; D remains unclear. Trimming stripped 4 bases from V and 5 bases from J, with 10 bases between. The CDR3 is made up of 13 amino acids. Germline CDR1 and CDR2: MNHGY and SAAAGT. In DNA, the CDR3 is TGTGCCAGCAGTTCCGGTCCCGGAGATACGCAGTATTTT. Protein sequence: CASSSGPGDTQYF.

Details on this clonotype: This may come from a read error, since a much larger clone is one base off. This chain joins TRBV7-7 and TRBJ2-3; D unclear. The CDR3 extends over 15 amino acids. Germline values: CDR1 SSHAT, CDR2 FNYEAQ (reference sequence). In nucleotides, the CDR3 is TGTGCTAACAGCCCCCACTCGTATAGCACAGATACGCAGTATTTT. It translates to CANSPHSYSTDTQYF.

J is TRBJ2-5 and V is TRBV6-8; the match to TRBD2 covers 7 bases. The CDR3 contains 18 residues. The germline V gene has CDR1 MNHGY and CDR2 SAAAGT. Germline trimming cut 4 bases from V and 2 bases from J; bases unmatched to any gene: 16. The CDR3 sequence: CASSFREWWGGEQETQYF. The CDR3, as DNA: TGTGCCAGCAGTTTCAGGGAATGGTGGGGGGGGGAACAAGAGACCCAGTACTTC.

The chain carries TRBV7-9 and TRBJ1-1; 7 bases are a match to TRBD1. From germline, CDR1 is SEHNR and CDR2 FQNEAQ (reference sequence). The CDR3 runs to 16 residues. V lost 1 base to trimming and J lost 8 bases; unmatched junction nucleotides: 13. The CDR3 nucleotides read TGTGCCAGCAGCTTAGGGTGGACTGACAGGGAGGGCGAAGCTTTCTTT. Protein sequence: CASSLGWTDREGEAFF.

This clonotype was seen a few times. V gene TRBV7-3 combines with J gene TRBJ1-2; tentatively, D is TRBD1 (6 bases). This CDR3 has 13 amino acids. Germline V lookup: CDR1 SGHTA, CDR2 FQGTGA. The V gene lost 8 bases and the J gene lost 4 bases, with 14 bases spanning the gap. CDR3 residues: CASPTGACYGYTF. The DNA of the CDR3 is TGTGCCAGCCCGACAGGCGCTTGCTATGGCTACACCTTC.

The chain is built from TRBV16 and TRBJ1-2; D not certain. V was cut by 3 bases and J by 3 bases, with 5 bases left in between. The CDR3 consists of 12 residues. CDR1 KGHSY and CDR2 FQNENV come from the germline V gene. The CDR3 DNA follows: TGTGCCAGCAGCCATGAGGACTATGGCTACACCTTC. Its protein product is CASSHEDYGYTF.

As regards this clonotype: One base away lies a much larger clone, so this may be a sequencing read error. The J gene is TRBJ1-4, the V gene TRBV12-5; D is unresolved. The CDR3 runs to 20 residues. Germline CDR1 and CDR2: LGHNT and FRNRAP. Trimming shortened V by 0 bases and J by 8 bases, and 28 bases separated the two germline ends. For the CDR3, the DNA is TGTGCTAGTGGTTTGGTATTCATCCCCCATCCAAGTAGGGCTCGGGAAAAACTGTTTTTT. Translation: CASGLVFIPHPSRAREKLFF. Together with reference TRBV12-5 and TRBJ1-4, the CDR3 gives the full variable domain: DARVTQTPRHKVTEMGQEVTMRCQPILGHNTVFWYRQTMMQGLELLAYFRNRAPLDDSGMPKDRFSAEMPDATLATLKIQPSEPRDSAVYFCASGLVFIPHPSRAREKLFFGSGTQLSVL.

This clonotype appeared a few times. The V and J genes are TRBV6-6 and TRBJ1-1, with D perhaps matching TRBD1 (5 bases). The germline gives CDR1 MNHNY, CDR2 SVGAGI (reference sequence). V lost 7 bases and J lost 3, with 12 bases in between. The CDR3 is made up of 13 amino acids. CDR3 loop: CASTPGGDTEAFF. CDR3 nucleotides: TGTGCCAGCACTCCCGGGGGGGACACTGAAGCTTTCTTT.

This clonotype was seen a few times. The chain is built from TRBV6-6 and TRBJ2-7; D gene ambiguous. Looked up from germline, CDR1 is MNHNY and CDR2 is SVGAGI (reference sequence). The CDR3 runs to 12 residues. Trimming removed 5 bases at V and 6 bases at J, with 11 bases between. CDR3 protein: CASSTAGREQYV. CDR3 DNA: TGTGCCAGCAGTACGGCCGGTCGCGAGCAGTACGTC.

The V and J genes are TRBV12-3 or TRBV12-4 and TRBJ1-4, with unresolved D. The CDR3 consists of 15 residues. Trimming removed 1 base at V and 6 bases at J, with 12 bases between. CDR3 loop: CASSLGRPGYEKLFF. DNA for the CDR3: TGTGCCAGCAGTTTAGGACGCCCGGGGTATGAAAAACTGTTTTTT.

The chain couples TRBV4-1 to TRBJ2-3; D remains ambiguous. Deletions cut 1 base from V and 1 base from J, with 15 bases between. CDR1 and CDR2 from the germline V gene are MGHRA and YSYEKL. The CDR3 totals 17 residues. CDR3 residues: CASSQVHSPEGTDTQYF. CDR3 sequence (DNA): TGCGCCAGCAGCCAAGTCCATAGCCCAGAGGGCACAGATACGCAGTATTTT.

Only a few counts were recorded for this clonotype. The chain combines TRBV19 with TRBJ1-1; D gene unclear. The V gene lost 3 bases and the J gene lost 6 bases, with 11 bases spanning the gap. The CDR3 runs 13 residues. The germline V gene encodes CDR1 LNHDA and CDR2 SQIVND (reference sequence). This CDR3 reads CASSMSSRAEAFF. DNA of the CDR3: TGTGCCAGTAGTATGTCATCCCGGGCTGAAGCTTTCTTT. Supplemented by reference TRBV19 and TRBJ1-1, the full variable domain reads DGGITQSPKYLFRKEGQNVTLSCEQNLNHDAMYWYRQDPGQGLRLIYYSQIVNDFQKGDIAEGYSVSREKKESFPLTVTSAQKNPTAFYLCASSMSSRAEAFFGQGTRLTVV.

As to this clonotype: A much larger clone differs by one base, so this may be a read error. The CDR3 DNA reads as TGTGCCAGCAGCTTGGTGAGTGGACTAGCGGCATACAATGAGCAGTTCTTC. This encodes CASSLVSGLAAYNEQFF. This chain connects TRBV7-6 to TRBJ2-1, with 10 bases fitting TRBD2. Germline assignment: CDR1 SGHVS and CDR2 FNYEAQ. J lost 4 bases, V lost 3 bases, and 9 bases had no gene match. The CDR3 has 17 residues.

In this sample, this clonotype turned up a few times. This chain joins TRBV7-2 and TRBJ2-1; D may be TRBD2 (5 bases). Germline V gene sequence: CDR1 SGHTA, CDR2 FQGNSA. This CDR3 spans 14 amino acids. Trimming cost V 2 bases and J 9 bases, with 14 bases left between them. The CDR3 is CASSLKVGGGEQFF. The CDR3 DNA follows: TGTGCCAGCAGCTTAAAGGTGGGTGGAGGTGAGCAGTTCTTC.

The rearrangement joins TRBV6-1 to TRBJ2-7; D not certain. The CDR3 has 14 residues. Germline CDR1 and CDR2: MNHNS and SASEGT. The V and J ends lost 6 bases and 4 bases respectively, with 16 bases between them. CDR3 residues: CASRKGPADYEQYV. The CDR3 DNA sequence: TGTGCCAGCAGGAAGGGCCCGGCAGATTACGAGCAGTACGTC.

A few counts support this clonotype. The rearrangement uses TRBV5-4 and TRBJ2-5; 7 nucleotides match TRBD2. This CDR3 is 14 amino acids long. The V and J ends lost 4 bases and 3 bases, in that order; junction bases with no gene match: 6. The germline CDR1 and CDR2 sequences are SGHNT and YYREEE (reference sequence). CDR3 region: CASSDPRGEETQYF. Written as DNA, the CDR3 is TGTGCCAGCAGCGATCCCCGGGGGGAAGAGACCCAGTACTTC.

This clonotype was picked up many times. The rearrangement uses TRBV6-1 and TRBJ1-4; tentatively, D is TRBD1 (5 bases). The CDR3 is 14 residues long. Germline values: CDR1 MNHNS, CDR2 SASEGT. The ends were cut back, 10 bases at V and 7 bases at J, with 19 bases in the middle. The CDR3 is CAINFQGFGEKLFF. CDR3 DNA: TGTGCCATCAACTTCCAGGGATTCGGTGAAAAACTGTTTTTT.

Only a few counts were recorded for this clonotype. V is TRBV6-6 and J is TRBJ1-5; maybe TRBD1 (5 bases). The V gene's germline CDR1 is MNHNY and CDR2 SVGAGI (reference sequence). Trimming took 8 bases from V and 1 from J, leaving 12 bases between them. The CDR3 has 14 amino acids. The DNA for the CDR3 is TGTGCCAGCTCAGGGATCGGGAGCAATCAGCCCCAGCATTTT. Protein: CASSGIGSNQPQHF.

The chain couples TRBV6-4 to TRBJ2-3; TRBD2 matches at 13 bases. Germline assignment: CDR1 MRHNA and CDR2 SNTAGT. The trim removed 3 bases at V and 7 bases at J, leaving 4 bases unmatched. The CDR3 consists of 15 residues. The CDR3 here is CASSETSGGRHTQYF. CDR3 sequence (DNA): TGTGCCAGCAGTGAGACTAGCGGGGGGCGCCATACGCAGTATTTT.

This clonotype occurred a few times. V usage is TRBV12-5 and J usage is TRBJ1-2; no clear D gene. CDR1 is LGHNT, CDR2 FRNRAP, per germline. There are 13 residues in the CDR3. Trimming left V 6 bases short and J 4 bases short, with 12 bases between. The CDR3 coding sequence is TGTGCTAGTGGCTCCGGCGGCCGCTATGGCTACACCTTC. This codes for CASGSGGRYGYTF.

This clonotype showed up just a few times. Germline and junction disagree at one end, which may indicate a read error. The chain uses TRBV5-1 and TRBJ1-1; possible D gene TRBD1, 6 bases. The germline CDR1 and CDR2 sequences are SGHRS and YFSETQ. CDR3 size: 13 residues. In nucleotides, the CDR3 is TGCGCCAGCAGCAGTACAGGGAACCCTGAAGCTTTCTTT. Residues: CASSSTGNPEAFF.

This clonotype turned up a few times. The genes are TRBV7-9 and TRBJ1-5; 9 bases match TRBD1. Germline V CDR1 and CDR2: SEHNR, FQNEAQ (reference sequence). The CDR3 spans 14 residues. The V segment lost 6 bases and the J segment 7 bases; nucleotides outside the gene matches: 7. DNA for the CDR3: TGTGCCAGCAGAGGACAGGGGAGGGAACAGCCCCAGCATTTT. Translating gives CASRGQGREQPQHF.

This chain uses TRBV20-1 with TRBJ2-7; TRBD1 matches 7 bases. The CDR3 extends over 12 amino acids. CDR1 is DFQATT, CDR2 SNEGSKA, per germline (reference sequence). The trim removed 8 bases at V and 2 bases at J, leaving 6 bases unmatched. CDR3 in amino acids: CSYRGSTYEQYF. DNA of the CDR3: TGCAGTTACAGGGGATCAACCTACGAGCAGTACTTC.

The chain uses TRBV7-2 and TRBJ2-1, with D perhaps matching TRBD2 (7 bases). Germline CDR1 reads SGHTA; CDR2 reads FQGNSA. The CDR3 has 18 residues. V was cut by 4 bases and J by 0 bases, with 19 bases left in between. DNA for the CDR3: TGTGCCAGCAGCTCTTGGGTTGGCGGGGGCCTCTCCTACAATGAGCAGTTCTTC. It yields the protein CASSSWVGGGLSYNEQFF.

The chain joins TRBV7-6 to TRBJ1-3, with 8 bases that match TRBD1. Germline-derived CDR1 and CDR2 are SGHVS and FNYEAQ. The junction had 11 bases not matched to a gene; V was cut back by 5 bases and J by 8 bases. CDR3 length equals 15 residues. As DNA, the CDR3 is TGTGCCAGCAGCCCGCGAGACAGGGGAGTAGACACCATATATTTT. It codes for CASSPRDRGVDTIYF.

This clonotype was recorded many times. The V gene is TRBV12-5, the J gene TRBJ2-5; 7 nucleotides agree with TRBD1. The V gene end was trimmed by 4 bases and the J gene end by 5 bases; junction bases not matched to a gene: 7. CDR3 length: 14 amino acids. Per the germline V gene, CDR1 is LGHNT and CDR2 is FRNRAP. CDR3 sequence: CASGSDRERETQYF. CDR3 nucleotide sequence: TGTGCTAGTGGTTCAGACAGGGAGCGGGAGACCCAGTACTTC.